This entry concerns a single T cell receptor (beta chain). The sample originates from a study of monozygotic twins with inflammatory bowel disease. CDR3 length: 15 residues. CDR1 and CDR2 from the germline V gene are MNHEY and SMNVEV (reference sequence). TCRdb reprocessed the 5' RACE reads and stores each CDR3 protein as one record, lacking DNA. This repertoire includes around 410,000 distinct CDR3 sequences. The sequenced material came from blood. The receptor comes from a human donor with ulcerative colitis or Crohn's disease, or a healthy co-twin of an affected twin (not recorded which). The chain recombines TRBV27 with TRBJ1-5; TCRdb proposes TRBD1, but this gene call is untestable without DNA. CDR3 in amino acids: CASRTRGGSNQPQHF.